These T cell receptor beta chains were read from a single sample in a study of T cells in tumors after PD-1 blockade. TCRdb keeps only in-frame clones here, not all; method: immunoSEQ multiplex PCR. In the table there are roughly 50,000 clones, approximately 81% of which are singletons. The sample in question was PBMCs, obtained before anti-PD-1 treatment. The source is a human donor with basal cell carcinoma. The CDR3 runs from the conserved cysteine through the conserved F or W. Each record gives: clone size, J gene, V gene, D gene, CDR3 DNA, CDR3 protein. The D gene is left open where the match is weak. Not every row has a clone size; where given, it reads once, few, many or a size class.

size: .
J: TRBJ2-7
V: TRBV19
D: .
DNA: TGTGCCAGTAGTCATGGGTCGCCCTCCGAGCAGTACTTC
CDR3: CASSHGSPSEQYF

size: .
J: TRBJ1-1
V: TRBV23-1
D: .
DNA: TGCGCCAGCAGTCAATCATTAGATCGCACAGAGATAATGAACACTGAAGCTTTCTTT
CDR3: CASSQSLDRTEIMNTEAFF

size: .
J: TRBJ1-3
V: TRBV7-9
D: .
DNA: TGTGCCAGCAGCTTAGGAAGGGAAACTGGAAACACCATATATTTT
CDR3: CASSLGRETGNTIYF

size: .
J: TRBJ1-1
V: TRBV20-1
D: .
DNA: TGCAGTGCTAGTCATCCCAGAGTGAACACTGAAGCTTTCTTT
CDR3: CSASHPRVNTEAFF

size: few
J: TRBJ2-1
V: TRBV27
D: TRBD2
DNA: TGTGCCAGCAGTTTAGAACTAGCGGACCTATACAATGAGCAGTTCTTC
CDR3: CASSLELADLYNEQFF

size: .
J: TRBJ2-5
V: TRBV2
D: TRBD1
DNA: TGTGCCAGCAGTGTTCAAGGGGGCCAAGGGACCCAGTACTTC
CDR3: CASSVQGGQGTQYF

size: .
J: TRBJ2-7
V: TRBV5-1
D: TRBD2
DNA: TGCGCCAGCAGCTTGTCACTAGCGGGGGGATACGAGCAGTACTTC
CDR3: CASSLSLAGGYEQYF

size: .
J: TRBJ2-1
V: TRBV20-1
D: .
DNA: TGCAGTGCTGAGTACAATGAGCAGTTCTTC
CDR3: CSAEYNEQFF

size: few
J: TRBJ1-5
V: TRBV7-8
D: TRBD1
DNA: TGTGCCAGCAGCTTAGCGCGACAGGGGGCGGGTCAGCCCCAGCATTTT
CDR3: CASSLARQGAGQPQHF

size: .
J: TRBJ2-7
V: TRBV9
D: TRBD1
DNA: TGTGCCAGCAGCGTTGACAGGGGTCGGAACGAGCAGTACTTC
CDR3: CASSVDRGRNEQYF

size: .
J: TRBJ1-6
V: TRBV30
D: TRBD1
DNA: TGTGCCTGGAGTCGGGACAGGGGGCGAAATTCACCCCTCCACTTT
CDR3: CAWSRDRGRNSPLHF

size: .
J: TRBJ2-1
V: TRBV6-1
D: TRBD2
DNA: TGTGCCAGCAGTGAAGCGGCGGGGGGTCGGAATGAGCAGTTCTTC
CDR3: CASSEAAGGRNEQFF

size: once
J: TRBJ1-6
V: TRBV28
D: .
DNA: TGTGCCAGCAGAATGACCGGGACGCTAAAACGGAATTCACCCCTCCACTTT
CDR3: CASRMTGTLKRNSPLHF

size: .
J: TRBJ1-5
V: TRBV19
D: .
DNA: TGTGCCAGTAGTCCCCTGACTAATAGCAATCAGCCCCAGCATTTT
CDR3: CASSPLTNSNQPQHF

size: few
J: TRBJ2-7
V: TRBV11-1
D: TRBD2
DNA: TGTGCCAGCAGCCCGGGACTAGCTACCTACGAGCAGTACTTC
CDR3: CASSPGLATYEQYF

size: .
J: TRBJ1-5
V: TRBV28
D: .
DNA: TGTGCCAGCACCCCCGTTGGGAGCTTTTCTAGCAATCAGCCCCAGCATTTT
CDR3: CASTPVGSFSSNQPQHF

size: .
J: TRBJ2-1
V: TRBV6-4
D: .
DNA: TGTGCCAGCAGTGTCGAGGGGGGGGACGAGCAGTTCTTC
CDR3: CASSVEGGDEQFF

size: .
J: TRBJ1-5
V: TRBV4-2
D: TRBD1
DNA: TGTGCCAGCAGCCAAGCTCAGGGGGCAGGCAATCAGCCCCAGCATTTT
CDR3: CASSQAQGAGNQPQHF

size: .
J: TRBJ2-3
V: TRBV30
D: .
DNA: TGTGCCTGGAGTGTGAAGGTGAACGCAGATACGCAGTATTTT
CDR3: CAWSVKVNADTQYF

size: .
J: TRBJ1-5
V: TRBV30
D: .
DNA: TGTGCCTGGAGTGTTTACTCTACAGGGAGAAATCAGCCCCAGCATTTT
CDR3: CAWSVYSTGRNQPQHF

size: .
J: TRBJ1-2
V: TRBV6-5
D: .
DNA: TGTGCCAGCAGTTACGGTCTTCGGGGGCGCGTTGATGGCTACACCTTC
CDR3: CASSYGLRGRVDGYTF

size: .
J: TRBJ2-5
V: TRBV18
D: TRBD1
DNA: TGTGCCAGCTCACCATATCAACAGGGGGGGACCCAGTACTTC
CDR3: CASSPYQQGGTQYF

size: .
J: TRBJ2-7
V: TRBV5-4
D: TRBD1
DNA: TGTGCCAGCAGCTCCCGGACAGGGCATCAGTACTTC
CDR3: CASSSRTGHQYF

size: .
J: TRBJ2-5
V: TRBV5-4
D: .
DNA: TGTGCCAGCAGCAACCCCTGGACCCAGACCCAGTACTTC
CDR3: CASSNPWTQTQYF

size: few
J: TRBJ1-6
V: TRBV19
D: .
DNA: TGTGCCAGTAGTTTGACAGGCGTGAGCTCCTATAATTCACCCCTCCACTTT
CDR3: CASSLTGVSSYNSPLHF

size: .
J: TRBJ1-2
V: TRBV7-9
D: .
DNA: TGTGCCAGCAGCTTGGAGACGCAGGACTATGGCTACACCTTC
CDR3: CASSLETQDYGYTF

size: .
J: TRBJ1-6
V: TRBV18
D: .
DNA: TGTGCCAGCTCACCATATACACAGGGAGGTTCACCCCTCCACTTT
CDR3: CASSPYTQGGSPLHF

size: .
J: TRBJ2-7
V: TRBV28
D: .
DNA: TGTGCCAGTCCTCCCAACATCTACGAGCAGTACTTC
CDR3: CASPPNIYEQYF

size: .
J: TRBJ1-2
V: TRBV18
D: .
DNA: TGTGCCAGCTCACTAGACGGCTATGGCTACACCTTC
CDR3: CASSLDGYGYTF

size: .
J: TRBJ2-6
V: TRBV5-1
D: .
DNA: TGCGCCAGCAGCTTGTACAGGCCCTCCTCTGGGGCCAACGTCCTGACTTTC
CDR3: CASSLYRPSSGANVLTF

size: .
J: TRBJ1-6
V: TRBV7-2
D: .
DNA: TGTGCCAGCAGCTTAGGTTCCGGAAATAATTCACCCCTCCACTTT
CDR3: CASSLGSGNNSPLHF

size: .
J: TRBJ2-1
V: TRBV6-1
D: TRBD1
DNA: TGTGCCAGCAGTGGAAGTCGGGGACAGGGGAACAATGAGCAGTTCTTC
CDR3: CASSGSRGQGNNEQFF

size: .
J: TRBJ1-1
V: TRBV19
D: .
DNA: TGTGCCAGTAGTATTGGCCCAGAAGCTTTCTTT
CDR3: CASSIGPEAFF

size: once
J: TRBJ2-1
V: TRBV3-1/TRBV3-2
D: TRBD2
DNA: TGTGCCAGCAGGCTAGCGGGGGGGTACAATGAGCAGTTCTTC
CDR3: CASRLAGGYNEQFF

size: .
J: TRBJ2-1
V: TRBV21-1
D: .
DNA: TGTGCCAGCGGAACGAACAGGGAGGCGTACAATGAGCAGTTCTTC
CDR3: CASGTNREAYNEQFF

size: .
J: TRBJ1-1
V: TRBV30
D: .
DNA: TGTGCCTGGACCTCCGCATGGAACACTGAAGCTTTCTTT
CDR3: CAWTSAWNTEAFF

size: .
J: TRBJ2-1
V: TRBV24-1
D: TRBD1
DNA: TGTGCCACCAGTGATCTGCAGGGGGCTAACTACAATGAGCAGTTCTTC
CDR3: CATSDLQGANYNEQFF

size: .
J: TRBJ1-1
V: TRBV6-5
D: TRBD1
DNA: TGTGCCAGCACCCAGGGGGGGTCCGACACTGAAGCTTTCTTT
CDR3: CASTQGGSDTEAFF

size: .
J: TRBJ2-2
V: TRBV28
D: TRBD1
DNA: TGTGCCAGCAGTTTGACAGGGCACCGGGGAGCTGTTTTT
CDR3: CASSLTGHRGAVF

size: once
J: TRBJ1-4
V: TRBV6-6
D: .
DNA: TGTGCCAGCAGTTCCACAGGCGCAACTAATGAAAAACTGTTTTTT
CDR3: CASSSTGATNEKLFF

size: .
J: TRBJ1-1
V: TRBV30
D: .
DNA: TGTGCCTGGAGTGCCCTAGAGGGGGGTGAAGCTTTCTTT
CDR3: CAWSALEGGEAFF

size: .
J: TRBJ1-1
V: TRBV4-2
D: .
DNA: TGTGCCAGCAGCCAAGAAGGGGGTGGTGAAGCTTTCTTT
CDR3: CASSQEGGGEAFF

size: .
J: TRBJ2-1
V: TRBV10-3
D: .
DNA: TGTGCCATCAGTGAGTCTTTTTCGGGCAATGAGCAGTTCTTC
CDR3: CAISESFSGNEQFF

size: .
J: TRBJ2-7
V: TRBV4-1
D: TRBD2
DNA: TGCGCCAGCAGCCCACAAATAGGACTAGCGGGGGGCTCCTACGAGCAGTACTTC
CDR3: CASSPQIGLAGGSYEQYF

size: .
J: TRBJ2-3
V: TRBV5-4
D: .
DNA: TGTGCCAGCAGCTTTTTTGGCAGGGAGACTAGCACAGATACGCAGTATTTT
CDR3: CASSFFGRETSTDTQYF

size: .
J: TRBJ2-5
V: TRBV10-3
D: .
DNA: TGTGCCATCAGTGAGTCGAATATCGGGGGCCGCTATTCGACCCAGTACTTC
CDR3: CAISESNIGGRYSTQYF

size: once
J: TRBJ1-1
V: TRBV6-5
D: TRBD1
DNA: TGTGCCAGCTGCTTCACAGGGGTGAACACTGAAGCTTTCTTT
CDR3: CASCFTGVNTEAFF